Below, 25 T cell receptor beta chains from the same sample are listed, as sequenced in a study of cytomegalovirus exposure and HLA in healthy donors. In the PCR, 60 Vbeta and 13 Jbeta primers were used. Sequencing used immunoSEQ multiplex PCR; TCRdb keeps in-frame clones, though not all of them. The sample records 100,000 to 150,000 clones, about 84% being singletons. The sequenced material came from PBMCs. The receptors stem from a man between 18 and 35 years old in good health and CMV-seropositive.

The DNA for the CDR3 is TGTGCCAGCTCACCAGGGGCCAGGGCCAACACTGAAGCTTTCTTT. The encoded protein is CASSPGARANTEAFF. The gene calls are TRBV18 and TRBJ1-1; tentative D call: TRBD1 (5 bases). V dropped 2 bases and J dropped 2 bases, with 12 bases sitting between them. This CDR3 comprises 15 residues. Germline CDR1 reads KGHSH; CDR2 reads LQKENI.

The rearrangement joins TRBV14 to TRBJ2-5; D is perhaps TRBD2 (6 bases). V was cut by 7 bases and J by 2 bases, with 11 bases left in between. The CDR3 has 13 amino acids. CDR1 and CDR2 (germline): SGHDN, FVKESK. The CDR3, as DNA: TGTGCCAGCACCCGTAGCGGACAAGAGACCCAGTACTTC. It translates to CASTRSGQETQYF.

The rearrangement uses TRBV19 and TRBJ2-7; TRBD1 aligns across 7 bases. The CDR3 has 15 amino acids. Germline CDR1 reads LNHDA; CDR2 reads SQIVND (reference sequence). V shed 6 bases and J 3 bases; nucleotides not matched to a gene: 11. The CDR3 region has the DNA TGTGCCAGTAGAACCCGGGACAGCTTGATCTACGAGCAGTACTTC. It codes for CASRTRDSLIYEQYF.

The chain is built from TRBV6-5 and TRBJ2-1; 8 bases agree with TRBD2. The CDR3 is 13 amino acids. After removal of 7 bases from V and 4 bases from J, the junction contained 3 bases not matched to a gene. Germline loops: CDR1 MNHEY, CDR2 SVGAGI. The CDR3 reads CASTKRGYNEQFF. CDR3 in DNA: TGTGCCAGCACTAAGCGGGGGTACAATGAGCAGTTCTTC.

This chain uses TRBV5-1 with TRBJ2-7; tentatively, D is TRBD2 (6 bases). V lost 3 bases to trimming and J lost 2 bases, with 15 bases between them. Germline CDR1 and CDR2: SGHRS and YFSETQ. CDR3 length equals 15 residues. CDR3 bases: TGCGCCAGCAGCTGGGGCGTGACGGGGGCCTACGAGCAGTACTTC. It codes for CASSWGVTGAYEQYF.

The V gene is TRBV7-6, the J gene TRBJ2-1; 10 nucleotides agree with TRBD2. CDR1 SGHVS and CDR2 FNYEAQ come from the germline V gene. This CDR3 has 19 amino acids. The ends lost 5 bases at V and 0 bases at J; junction bases unmatched: 13. This chain's CDR3 is CASSRFGTSEYSSYNEQFF. As DNA, the CDR3 is TGTGCCAGCAGCCGCTTTGGGACTAGCGAGTATAGCTCCTACAATGAGCAGTTCTTC.

The chain has TRBV10-2 and TRBJ2-5; 8 bases line up with TRBD2. Trimming at V came to 6 bases and at J to 1 base, leaving 7 bases not matched to a gene. The CDR3 consists of 15 residues. Germline CDR1 and CDR2: WSHSY and SAAADI. The CDR3 DNA is TGCGCCAGCAGCACGGGGGGGGGCGTCCAAGAGACCCAGTACTTC. It codes for CASSTGGGVQETQYF.

V is TRBV5-1 and J is TRBJ2-5; tentatively, D is TRBD2 (6 bases). V was shortened by 5 bases and J by 4 bases, with 15 bases between the two germline ends. There are 14 residues in the CDR3. In germline, CDR1 is SGHRS, CDR2 YFSETQ. CDR3 coding DNA: TGCGCCAGCAGTCGTGGGAGGCCCCTAGAGACCCAGTACTTC. This translates into CASSRGRPLETQYF.

CDR3 amino acids: CAWSETHGQAFF. For the CDR3, the DNA is TGTGCCTGGAGTGAGACTCACGGCCAAGCTTTCTTT. The V and J genes are TRBV30 and TRBJ1-1; no firm D call. Trimming removed 1 base at V and 9 bases at J, with 12 bases between. CDR1 is GTSNPN and CDR2 is SVGIG in the germline V gene (reference sequence). The CDR3 consists of 12 residues.

The gene calls are TRBV6-4 and TRBJ2-2, with 12 bases aligning to TRBD1. This CDR3 comprises 17 residues. V shed 8 bases, J shed 3 bases, and the junction held 10 bases outside the gene matches. Germline CDR1 and CDR2: MRHNA and SNTAGT. The CDR3 loop reads CASRDRGRRLDTGELFF. CDR3 nucleotide sequence: TGTGCCAGCCGGGACAGGGGGCGCAGATTAGACACCGGGGAGCTGTTTTTT.

This clone was found once. The rearrangement joins TRBV6-5 to TRBJ1-1, with 8 bases matching TRBD1. Germline values: CDR1 MNHEY, CDR2 SVGAGI. The CDR3 spans 14 residues. Losses at the gene ends were 7 bases for V and 1 base for J; bases not matched to a gene: 5. The CDR3 nucleotides read TGTGCCAGCACCCAAGGACAGGGGAACACTGAAGCTTTCTTT. Its translation is CASTQGQGNTEAFF.

The V and J genes are TRBV29-1 and TRBJ2-6; the match to TRBD1 covers 10 bases. Germline V gene lookup returns CDR1 SQVTM and CDR2 ANQGSEA. Trimming took 5 bases from V and 1 from J; bases not matched to a gene: 2. The CDR3 contains 15 residues. The CDR3 DNA follows: TGCAGCGTTAAGGACAGGGGGTCTGGGGCCAACGTCCTGACTTTC. Its translation is CSVKDRGSGANVLTF.

This clone was seen only a few times. The V call is TRBV9, the J call TRBJ2-2, with D possibly matching TRBD2 (6 bases). CDR1 is SGDLS and CDR2 is YYNGEE in the germline V gene. The CDR3 is 18 residues long. V lost 3 bases and J lost 0, with 18 bases in between. Written as DNA, the CDR3 is TGTGCCAGCAGCGCACCTAGAGGGGACTCCTCGAACACCGGGGAGCTGTTTTTT. Amino acids: CASSAPRGDSSNTGELFF.

J is TRBJ2-3 and V is TRBV5-4, with 7 bases identical to TRBD2. V dropped 0 bases and J dropped 5; count of bases not matched to a gene: 9. The CDR3 is 16 amino acids. Germline-derived CDR1 and CDR2 are SGHNT and YYREEE (reference sequence). CDR3 sequence (DNA): TGTGCCAGCAGCTTGGCCCCCGGGGGAGGGGAAGATACGCAGTATTTT. Its protein is CASSLAPGGGEDTQYF.

By its share, this clone is large. The chain links TRBV6-1 to TRBJ2-3; the match to TRBD1 covers 7 bases. The CDR3 is made up of 15 amino acids. After removal of 1 base from V and 3 bases from J, the junction contained 4 bases not matched to a gene. CDR1 MNHNS and CDR2 SASEGT come from the germline V gene. CDR3 sequence: CASSEGQGETDTQYF. CDR3 nucleotides: TGTGCCAGCAGTGAAGGACAGGGAGAGACAGATACGCAGTATTTT.

V is TRBV4-1 and J is TRBJ1-1, with D unresolved. Germline V CDR1 and CDR2: MGHRA, YSYEKL. This CDR3 has 15 amino acids. The V and J ends lost 0 bases and 11 bases respectively, with 19 bases between them. CDR3 sequence reads: CASSQDPPQPQAAFF. For the CDR3, the DNA is TGCGCCAGCAGCCAAGATCCCCCCCAGCCACAAGCGGCTTTCTTT.

This chain links TRBV9 with TRBJ1-3; no clear D. The germline V gene encodes CDR1 SGDLS and CDR2 YYNGEE. The ends were cut back, 4 bases at V and 0 bases at J, with 14 bases in the middle. CDR3 length equals 16 residues. This CDR3 reads CASSPPEVRSGNTIYF. The DNA of the CDR3 is TGTGCCAGCAGCCCTCCAGAGGTTCGCTCTGGAAACACCATATATTTT.

V is TRBV19 and J is TRBJ1-1; the D is unclear. The germline V gene encodes CDR1 LNHDA and CDR2 SQIVND (reference sequence). CDR3 length: 14 residues. V was pared by 4 bases and J by 0 bases, with 9 bases between. CDR3: CASSKTPLNTEAFF. In DNA form, the CDR3 reads TGTGCCAGTAGTAAGACACCGCTGAACACTGAAGCTTTCTTT.

V and J are TRBV27 and TRBJ1-1; D gene ambiguous. The germline V gene encodes CDR1 MNHEY and CDR2 SMNVEV (reference sequence). V dropped 2 bases and J dropped 7 bases, with 11 bases sitting between them. This CDR3 has 13 residues. CDR3: CASSLGPVNEAFF. CDR3 DNA sequence: TGTGCCAGCAGTTTAGGTCCGGTAAATGAAGCTTTCTTT.

The rearrangement joins TRBV19 to TRBJ2-2; 7 bases align to TRBD1. CDR1 LNHDA and CDR2 SQIVND come from the germline V gene (reference sequence). The length of the CDR3 is 16 residues. The V and J ends lost 4 bases and 0 bases, in that order; junction bases with no gene match: 5. CDR3 in DNA: TGTGCCAGTAGTAACACCGGGACAGCGAACACCGGGGAGCTGTTTTTT. Encoded protein: CASSNTGTANTGELFF.

The chain has TRBV5-1 and TRBJ2-1; possible D gene TRBD1, 6 bases. In germline, CDR1 is SGHRS, CDR2 YFSETQ. Trimming removed 3 bases from V and 0 bases from J, with 16 bases in between. The length of the CDR3 is 17 residues. The CDR3: CASSSGTGHLSYNEQFF. The CDR3 DNA reads TGCGCCAGCAGCTCGGGAACAGGGCATCTCTCCTACAATGAGCAGTTCTTC. The full variable domain, completed using reference TRBV5-1 and TRBJ2-1, is KAGVTQTPRYLIKTRGQQVTLSCSPISGHRSVSWYQQTPGQGLQFLFEYFSETQRNKGNFPGRFSGRQFSNSRSEMNVSTLELGDSALYLCASSSGTGHLSYNEQFFGPGTRLTVL.

This clone came up once. V usage is TRBV5-1 and J usage is TRBJ1-2; possible D gene TRBD1, 5 bases. V was pared by 1 base and J by 8 bases, with 18 bases between. The CDR3 covers 15 residues. The V gene's germline CDR1 is SGHRS and CDR2 YFSETQ. The CDR3 here is CASSLLGPSGDGYTF. DNA of the CDR3: TGCGCCAGCAGCTTGTTAGGTCCAAGCGGGGACGGCTACACCTTC.

The J gene is TRBJ2-7, the V gene TRBV7-2; 11 bases are a match to TRBD2. J gave up 1 base and V 2 bases, and 7 bases lay outside the gene matches. The germline gives CDR1 SGHTA, CDR2 FQGNSA. This CDR3 has 17 amino acids. The chain's CDR3 is CASSLSRLAGPSYEQYF. The CDR3 nucleotides read TGTGCCAGCAGCTTATCTCGACTAGCGGGACCGTCCTACGAGCAGTACTTC.

The V and J genes are TRBV7-8 and TRBJ2-1, with TRBD1 as a possible D gene (6 bases). From germline, CDR1 is SGHVS and CDR2 FQNEAQ. The CDR3 sequence is 14 residues long. V was trimmed by 1 base and J by 8 bases, leaving 12 bases between them. CDR3 loop: CASSLGGRGYEQFF. Written as DNA, the CDR3 is TGTGCCAGCAGCTTAGGGGGCAGGGGCTATGAGCAGTTCTTC.

This clone was detected a few times. This chain links TRBV10-3 with TRBJ2-3; 8 bases agree with TRBD1. The CDR3 loop spans 14 amino acids. Germline V gene lookup returns CDR1 ENHRY and CDR2 SYGVKD. J gave up 3 bases and V 4 bases, and 3 bases lay outside the gene matches. CDR3 coding DNA: TGTGCCATCAGTGGAGACAGGGGAACAGATACGCAGTATTTT. It specifies CAISGDRGTDTQYF.